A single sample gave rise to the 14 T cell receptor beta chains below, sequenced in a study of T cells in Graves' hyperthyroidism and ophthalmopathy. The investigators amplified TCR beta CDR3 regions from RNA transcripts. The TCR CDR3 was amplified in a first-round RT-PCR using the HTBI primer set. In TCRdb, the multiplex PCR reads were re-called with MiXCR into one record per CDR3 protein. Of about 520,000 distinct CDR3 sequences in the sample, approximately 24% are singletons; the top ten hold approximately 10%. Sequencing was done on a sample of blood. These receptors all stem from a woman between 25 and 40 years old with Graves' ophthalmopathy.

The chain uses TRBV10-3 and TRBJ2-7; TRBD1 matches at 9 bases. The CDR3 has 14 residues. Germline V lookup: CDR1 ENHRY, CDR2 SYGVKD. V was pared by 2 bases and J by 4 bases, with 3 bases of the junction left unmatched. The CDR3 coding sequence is TGTGCCATCAGTGAGACAGGGGGCGCGTACGAGCAGTACTTC. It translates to CAISETGGAYEQYF.

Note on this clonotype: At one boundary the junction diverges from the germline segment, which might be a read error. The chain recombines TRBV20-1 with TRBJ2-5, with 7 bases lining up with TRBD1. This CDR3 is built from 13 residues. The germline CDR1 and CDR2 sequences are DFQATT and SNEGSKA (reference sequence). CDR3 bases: TGCAGTGCGCCGACAGGGCACCAAGAAACCCAGTACTTC. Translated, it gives CSAPTGHQETQYF.

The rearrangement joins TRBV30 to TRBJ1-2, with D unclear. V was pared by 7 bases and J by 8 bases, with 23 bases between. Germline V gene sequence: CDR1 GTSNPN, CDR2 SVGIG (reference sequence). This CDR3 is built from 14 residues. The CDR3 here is CAYLGGLYWRGYTF. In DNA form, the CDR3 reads TGTGCCTACCTCGGAGGGCTCTACTGGAGGGGCTACACCTTC.

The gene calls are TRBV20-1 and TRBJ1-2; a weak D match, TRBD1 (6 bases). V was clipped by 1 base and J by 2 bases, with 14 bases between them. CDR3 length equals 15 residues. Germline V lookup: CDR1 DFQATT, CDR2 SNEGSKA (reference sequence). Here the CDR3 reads CSARGSGAGNYGYTF. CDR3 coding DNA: TGCAGTGCTAGAGGATCGGGGGCGGGAAACTATGGCTACACCTTC.

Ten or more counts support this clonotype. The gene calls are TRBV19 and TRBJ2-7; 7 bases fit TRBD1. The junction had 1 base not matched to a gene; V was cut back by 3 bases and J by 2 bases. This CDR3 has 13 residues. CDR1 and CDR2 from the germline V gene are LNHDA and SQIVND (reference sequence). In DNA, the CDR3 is TGTGCCAGTAGTATCGACAGGGCCTACGAGCAGTACTTC. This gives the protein CASSIDRAYEQYF.

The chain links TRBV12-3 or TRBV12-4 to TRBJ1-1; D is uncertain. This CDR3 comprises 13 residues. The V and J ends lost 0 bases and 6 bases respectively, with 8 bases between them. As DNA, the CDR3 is TGTGCCAGCAGTTTAGCGCGTAGGGCTGAAGCTTTCTTT. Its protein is CASSLARRAEAFF.

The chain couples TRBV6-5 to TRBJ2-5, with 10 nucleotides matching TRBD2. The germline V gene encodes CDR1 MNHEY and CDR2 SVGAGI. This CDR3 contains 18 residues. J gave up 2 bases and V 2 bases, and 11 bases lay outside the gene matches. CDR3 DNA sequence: TGTGCCAGCAGTTACCCGCTAGCGGGGGCGATGGGGCAAGAGACCCAGTACTTC. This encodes CASSYPLAGAMGQETQYF.

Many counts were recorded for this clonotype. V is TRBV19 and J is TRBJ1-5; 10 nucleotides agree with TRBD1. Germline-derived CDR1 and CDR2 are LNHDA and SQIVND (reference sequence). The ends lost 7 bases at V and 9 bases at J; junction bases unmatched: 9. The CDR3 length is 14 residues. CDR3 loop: CASNSGQGTMPQHF. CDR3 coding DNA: TGTGCCAGTAATTCGGGACAGGGGACTATGCCCCAGCATTTT.

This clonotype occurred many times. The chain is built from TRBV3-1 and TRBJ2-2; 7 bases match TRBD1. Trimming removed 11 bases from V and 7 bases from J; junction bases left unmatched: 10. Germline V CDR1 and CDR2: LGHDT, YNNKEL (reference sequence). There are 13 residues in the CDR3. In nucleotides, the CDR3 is TGTGCCTCCAGACAGGGAGAGAGCGGGGAGCTGTTTTTT. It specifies CASRQGESGELFF.

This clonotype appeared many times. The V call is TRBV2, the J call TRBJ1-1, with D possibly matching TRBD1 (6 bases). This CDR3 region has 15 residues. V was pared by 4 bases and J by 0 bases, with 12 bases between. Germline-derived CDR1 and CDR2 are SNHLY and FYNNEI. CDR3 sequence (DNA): TGTGCCAGCAGTGGGGAAGGGGGGATGAACACTGAAGCTTTCTTT. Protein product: CASSGEGGMNTEAFF.

CDR3 amino acids: CASSPLLLDDGTEAFF. As DNA, the CDR3 is TGTGCCAGCAGTCCCCTCCTGTTAGACGACGGGACTGAAGCTTTCTTT. V gene TRBV12-3 or TRBV12-4 combines with J gene TRBJ1-1, with no clear D. The CDR3 consists of 16 residues. The V end lost 5 bases, the J end lost 5 bases, and 21 bases lay between the germline ends.

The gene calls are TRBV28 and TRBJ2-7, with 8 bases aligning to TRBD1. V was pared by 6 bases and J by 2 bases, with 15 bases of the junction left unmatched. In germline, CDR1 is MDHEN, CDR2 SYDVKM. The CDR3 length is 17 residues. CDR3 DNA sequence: TGTGCCAGCAGCCCTTGGACAGGGCGGGGCAAAGCCTACGAGCAGTACTTC. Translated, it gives CASSPWTGRGKAYEQYF.

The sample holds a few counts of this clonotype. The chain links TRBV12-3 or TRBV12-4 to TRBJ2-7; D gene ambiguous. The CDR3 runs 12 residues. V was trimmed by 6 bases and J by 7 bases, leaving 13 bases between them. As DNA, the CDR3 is TGTGCCAGCAGGCCTGGGTGGGGTGAGCAGTACTTC. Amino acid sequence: CASRPGWGEQYF.

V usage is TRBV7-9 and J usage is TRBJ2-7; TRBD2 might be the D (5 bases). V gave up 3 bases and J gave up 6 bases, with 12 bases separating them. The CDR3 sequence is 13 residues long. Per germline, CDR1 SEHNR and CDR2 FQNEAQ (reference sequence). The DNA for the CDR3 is TGTGCCAGCAGCTTGGCCGGGGAAAGCGAGCAGTACTTC. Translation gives CASSLAGESEQYF. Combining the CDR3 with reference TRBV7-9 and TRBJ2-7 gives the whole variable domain DTGVSQNPRHKITKRGQNVTFRCDPISEHNRLYWYRQTLGQGPEFLTYFQNEAQLEKSRLLSDRFSAERPKGSFSTLEIQRTEQGDSAMYLCASSLAGESEQYFGPGTRLTVT.